The T cell receptor (beta chain) described here comes from a study of blood T cell repertoires in COVID-19. Whole-study context: Donors in the United States, Italy and Spain gave samples during acute or convalescent COVID-19. From T cells, B-cell-depleted T cells, or PBMCs came the material, which was cDNA or gDNA.

Source study methods: Amplification of reference gene primers provided the estimated nucleated cell counts. Measured with immunoSEQ multiplex PCR; TCRdb has only the in-frame clones, and not every one. That table supplies the V and J calls and clone size; D and trimming were determined from the DNA. This sample has around 130,000 clones; 65% to 85% occur once, and the top ten carry under 10%. Seattle enrolled patients during active infection and tracked them longitudinally. V lost 5 bases and J lost 3; bases outside the gene matches: 8. The CDR3 runs 15 residues. The germline V gene encodes CDR1 SGHTA and CDR2 FQGNSA.

The TCR comes from a man aged 30 to 39 with COVID-19, enrolled during active disease. J is TRBJ2-7 and V is TRBV7-2; 9 bases agree with TRBD1. Sequencing was carried out using peripheral blood. The CDR3 region has the DNA TGTGCCAGCAGCCTGGACAGGGGAGGAATCTACGAGCAGTACTTC. Amino acids: CASSLDRGGIYEQYF.